This T cell receptor beta chain was captured by sequencing in a study of blood T cell repertoires in COVID-19. Study context: Specimens from acute and convalescent COVID-19 originated in the United States, Italy and Spain. Sources were T cells, B-cell-depleted T cells, or PBMCs; the material itself was cDNA or gDNA.

CDR3 length: 15 amino acids. The germline CDR1 and CDR2 sequences are KGHSH and LQKENI. V was clipped by 2 bases and J by 1 base, with 11 bases between them. Under the authors' procedure: The authors estimated nucleated cell counts from reference gene primer amplification. Clones were read by immunoSEQ multiplex PCR, and TCRdb kept only the in-frame ones, dropping some. V and J calls and clone size are those listed in that table; D and trimming were worked out from the DNA. The sample contains around 110,000 clones, around nine tenths of which appear only once. The source material was peripheral blood. The chain couples TRBV18 to TRBJ1-1; D unresolved. The receptor comes from a woman aged 25 to 45 with acute or convalescent COVID-19. For the CDR3, the DNA is TGTGCCAGCTCACCATCTTGGGCAGGGAACACTGAAGCTTTCTTT. It is translated as CASSPSWAGNTEAFF.